A selection of T cell receptor beta chains follows, all from one sample in a study of T cell responses to AZD1222 COVID-19 vaccine. The table came from immunoSEQ multiplex PCR; TCRdb's copy has only in-frame clones and leaves some out. The sample consists of around 100,000 clones, just over 85% of them appearing once. Material: peripheral blood, obtained on day 0 of AZD1222 vaccination. These receptor sequences come from an adult in good health. Each CDR3 is given with its conserved first and last residue. D genes are given only for firm matches. Clone sizes are given selectively: once, few, many, or a class where the clone is expanded.

clone_size,v_call,d_call,j_call,cdr3_aa,cdr3_nt
NA,TRBV2,TRBD2,TRBJ2-1,CASSVSGRVAYNEQFF,TGTGCCAGCAGTGTTAGCGGGAGGGTTGCCTACAATGAGCAGTTCTTC
NA,TRBV28,NA,TRBJ1-2,CASAGQSGYTF,TGTGCCAGCGCCGGACAGAGTGGCTACACCTTC
NA,TRBV19,NA,TRBJ2-2,CASRDRRKNTGELFF,TGTGCCAGTAGGGACAGACGAAAGAACACCGGGGAGCTGTTTTTT
NA,TRBV24-1,NA,TRBJ2-5,CATSDLVAGRGETQYF,TGTGCCACCAGTGATTTGGTGGCAGGTCGCGGAGAGACCCAGTACTTC
NA,TRBV5-1,NA,TRBJ1-1,CASSLGWAEAFF,TGCGCCAGCAGCTTGGGGTGGGCCGAAGCTTTCTTT
NA,TRBV28,TRBD1,TRBJ1-2,CASSPVQGAGGYTF,TGTGCCAGCAGTCCCGTACAGGGGGCGGGTGGCTACACCTTC
NA,TRBV7-8,TRBD2,TRBJ2-7,CASSPEGGPSYEQYF,TGTGCCAGCAGCCCGGAGGGAGGGCCGTCCTACGAGCAGTACTTC
NA,TRBV30,NA,TRBJ2-7,CAAAQGTITYEQYF,TGTGCCGCGGCACAGGGAACAATCACCTACGAGCAGTACTTC
NA,TRBV19,NA,TRBJ2-2,CASTPQGLGTGELFF,TGTGCCAGTACCCCCCAGGGGCTAGGGACCGGGGAGCTGTTTTTT
NA,TRBV7-9,TRBD1,TRBJ1-2,CASSLAGAGGLYGYTF,TGTGCCAGCAGCTTAGCGGGCGCAGGGGGCTTGTATGGCTACACCTTC
NA,TRBV28,TRBD1,TRBJ2-2,CASSPAGTGNTGELFF,TGTGCCAGCAGTCCAGCCGGGACAGGAAACACCGGGGAGCTGTTTTTT
NA,TRBV29-1,TRBD1,TRBJ2-7,CSVDGQGVGSEQYF,TGCAGCGTTGATGGACAGGGGGTAGGTTCCGAGCAGTACTTC
NA,TRBV27,TRBD2,TRBJ2-2,CASSLYPVTSGRDTGELFF,TGTGCCAGCAGTTTATACCCGGTGACTAGCGGGAGGGACACCGGGGAGCTGTTTTTT
few,TRBV10-3,TRBD2,TRBJ2-7,CAISGVAGADGEQYF,TGTGCCATCAGTGGTGTGGCGGGAGCTGATGGGGAGCAGTACTTC
NA,TRBV6-4,TRBD2,TRBJ2-2,CASSDSWTSATGELFF,TGTGCCAGCAGTGACTCGTGGACTAGCGCCACCGGGGAGCTGTTTTTT
few,TRBV7-3,NA,TRBJ2-2,CATAAGNGELFF,TGTGCCACGGCGGCTGGGAACGGGGAGCTGTTTTTT
NA,TRBV11-3,NA,TRBJ2-5,CASSWGLQAQETQYF,TGTGCCAGCAGCTGGGGGTTACAGGCCCAAGAGACCCAGTACTTC
once,TRBV28,NA,TRBJ2-3,CASSFDMDTQYF,TGTGCCAGCAGTTTCGATATGGATACGCAGTATTTT